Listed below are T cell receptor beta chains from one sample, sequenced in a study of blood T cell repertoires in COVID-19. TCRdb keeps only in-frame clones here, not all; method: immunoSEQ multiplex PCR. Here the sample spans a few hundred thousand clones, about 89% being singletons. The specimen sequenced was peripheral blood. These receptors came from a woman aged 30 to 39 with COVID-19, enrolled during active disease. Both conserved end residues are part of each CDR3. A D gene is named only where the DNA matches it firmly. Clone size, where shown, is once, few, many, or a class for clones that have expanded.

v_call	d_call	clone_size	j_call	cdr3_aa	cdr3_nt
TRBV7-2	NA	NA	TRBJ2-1	CASSIQGGTDLNEQFF	TGTGCCAGCAGCATCCAAGGCGGAACTGACCTCAATGAGCAGTTCTTC
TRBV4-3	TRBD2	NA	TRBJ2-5	CASSPKLAGAQETQYF	TGCGCCAGCAGCCCGAAACTAGCGGGGGCTCAAGAGACCCAGTACTTC
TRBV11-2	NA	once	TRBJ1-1	CASGSAGITFF	TGTGCCAGCGGGTCGGCGGGGATAACTTTCTTT
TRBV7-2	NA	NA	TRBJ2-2	CASSLASVWRANTGELFF	TGTGCCAGCAGCCTCGCCTCTGTCTGGCGGGCGAACACCGGGGAGCTGTTTTTT
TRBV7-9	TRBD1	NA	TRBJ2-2	CASRIQGAQGELFF	TGTGCCAGCAGAATACAGGGGGCGCAAGGGGAGCTGTTTTTT
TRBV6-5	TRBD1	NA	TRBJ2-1	CASSSNTGGEQFF	TGTGCCAGCAGTTCCAATACAGGGGGCGAGCAGTTCTTC
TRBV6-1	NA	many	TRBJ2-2	CASSETDPLTGELFF	TGTGCCAGCAGTGAAACAGACCCCCTCACCGGGGAGCTGTTTTTT
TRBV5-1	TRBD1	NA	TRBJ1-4	CASSFGDSRGEKLFF	TGCGCCAGCAGCTTCGGGGACAGCCGAGGGGAAAAACTGTTTTTT
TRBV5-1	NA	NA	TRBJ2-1	CASTQGGGLVDEQFF	TGCGCCAGCACCCAAGGGGGGGGCTTGGTGGATGAGCAGTTCTTC
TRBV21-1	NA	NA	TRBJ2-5	CASTANRDRGPLGLAGGWETQYF	TGTGCCAGCACCGCGAACCGGGACAGGGGGCCTTTGGGACTAGCGGGAGGCTGGGAGACCCAGTACTTC
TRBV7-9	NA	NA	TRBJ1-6	CASSSGTSYNSPLHF	TGTGCCAGCAGCTCTGGGACATCTTATAATTCACCCCTCCACTTT
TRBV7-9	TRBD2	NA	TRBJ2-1	CASSHRLAGGLEQFF	TGTGCCAGCAGCCATAGACTAGCGGGGGGGCTAGAGCAGTTCTTC
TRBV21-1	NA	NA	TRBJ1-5	CASNCSSNQPQHF	TGTGCCAGCAACTGTAGTAGCAATCAGCCCCAGCATTTT
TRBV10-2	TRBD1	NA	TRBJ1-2	CASTKGKGGAGNYGYTF	TGCGCCAGCACCAAAGGAAAAGGGGGCGCCGGTAACTATGGCTACACCTTC
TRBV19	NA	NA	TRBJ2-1	CATSSGTFSNEQFF	TGTGCCACCAGTTCCGGGACATTCAGCAATGAGCAGTTCTTC
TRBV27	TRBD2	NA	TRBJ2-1	CASSLAGGNEQFF	TGTGCCAGCAGTTTAGCGGGAGGCAATGAGCAGTTCTTC
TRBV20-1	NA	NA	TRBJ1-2	CRTDGGGYTF	TGCAGGACGGACGGCGGGGGCTACACCTTC
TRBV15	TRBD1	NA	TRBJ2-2	CATSRGQGNTGELFF	TGTGCCACCAGCAGAGGACAGGGGAACACCGGGGAGCTGTTTTTT
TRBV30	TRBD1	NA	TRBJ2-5	CAWRDRGRETQYF	TGTGCCTGGAGAGACAGGGGGCGAGAGACCCAGTACTTC
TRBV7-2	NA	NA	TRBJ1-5	CASSLHSNQPQHF	TGTGCCAGCAGCTTACATAGCAATCAGCCCCAGCATTTT
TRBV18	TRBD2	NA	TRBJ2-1	CASSPSGASGGANEQFF	TGTGCCAGCTCACCATCAGGGGCCAGCGGGGGGGCAAATGAGCAGTTCTTC
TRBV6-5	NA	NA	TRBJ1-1	CASTYRTDIEAFF	TGTGCCAGCACTTATAGGACAGACATTGAAGCTTTCTTT
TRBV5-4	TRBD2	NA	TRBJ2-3	CASSPPGLAGGTDTQYF	TGTGCCAGCAGCCCCCCGGGACTAGCGGGGGGCACAGATACGCAGTATTTT
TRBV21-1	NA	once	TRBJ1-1	CASSKGIQGNTEAFF	TGTGCCAGCAGCAAAGGGATACAGGGGAACACTGAAGCTTTCTTT
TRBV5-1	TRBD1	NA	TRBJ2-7	CASSFGQAHEQYF	TGCGCCAGCAGCTTCGGACAGGCCCACGAGCAGTACTTC
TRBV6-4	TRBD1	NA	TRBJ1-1	CASRPTGDGTEAFF	TGTGCCAGCAGACCGACAGGGGACGGCACTGAAGCTTTCTTT
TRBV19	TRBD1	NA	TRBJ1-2	CASSMRDRGIYGYTF	TGTGCCAGTAGTATGAGGGACAGGGGAATCTATGGCTACACCTTC
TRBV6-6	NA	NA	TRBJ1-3	CASSYSSGVGTIYF	TGTGCCAGCAGTTACTCGTCCGGGGTTGGCACCATATATTTT
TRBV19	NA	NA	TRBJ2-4	CASGGAANPLAKNIQYF	TGTGCCAGTGGGGGGGCAGCTAATCCCCTAGCCAAAAACATTCAGTACTTC
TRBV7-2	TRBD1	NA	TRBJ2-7	CASSRTGGPYEQYF	TGTGCCAGCAGCCGCACAGGGGGCCCCTACGAGCAGTACTTC
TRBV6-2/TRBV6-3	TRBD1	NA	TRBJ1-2	CASSYQIRDRGQGYTF	TGTGCCAGCAGTTACCAAATCCGGGACAGGGGGCAAGGCTACACCTTC
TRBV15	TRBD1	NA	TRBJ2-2	CATSTGQDPTGELFF	TGTGCCACCAGCACGGGACAGGATCCCACCGGGGAGCTGTTTTTT
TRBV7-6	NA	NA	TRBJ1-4	CASTYGTYQSNEKLFF	TGTGCCAGCACATACGGGACATATCAATCTAATGAAAAACTGTTTTTT
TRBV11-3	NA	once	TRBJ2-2	CASSLGTSEGELFF	TGTGCCAGCAGCTTAGGGACTTCCGAAGGGGAGCTGTTTTTT
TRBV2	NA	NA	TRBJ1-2	CASSEAQGHGYTF	TGTGCCAGCAGTGAAGCGCAGGGCCATGGCTACACCTTC
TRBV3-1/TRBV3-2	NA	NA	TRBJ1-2	CASSLPTGGYTF	TGTGCCAGCAGCTTGCCGACAGGTGGCTACACCTTC
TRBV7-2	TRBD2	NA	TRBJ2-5	CASSLRASGGVTRRETQYF	TGTGCCAGCAGCCTACGGGCTAGCGGGGGGGTAACTCGTCGGGAGACCCAGTACTTC
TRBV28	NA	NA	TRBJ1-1	CASSFSGGPNTEAFF	TGTGCCAGCAGTTTCTCGGGGGGGCCGAACACTGAAGCTTTCTTT
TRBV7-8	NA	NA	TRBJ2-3	CASSSRAGDLSTDTQYF	TGTGCCAGCAGTTCGAGAGCAGGGGATCTTAGCACAGATACGCAGTATTTT
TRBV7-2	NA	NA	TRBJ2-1	CASSPGDSPGFF	TGTGCCAGCAGCCCCGGGGACTCTCCGGGGTTCTTC